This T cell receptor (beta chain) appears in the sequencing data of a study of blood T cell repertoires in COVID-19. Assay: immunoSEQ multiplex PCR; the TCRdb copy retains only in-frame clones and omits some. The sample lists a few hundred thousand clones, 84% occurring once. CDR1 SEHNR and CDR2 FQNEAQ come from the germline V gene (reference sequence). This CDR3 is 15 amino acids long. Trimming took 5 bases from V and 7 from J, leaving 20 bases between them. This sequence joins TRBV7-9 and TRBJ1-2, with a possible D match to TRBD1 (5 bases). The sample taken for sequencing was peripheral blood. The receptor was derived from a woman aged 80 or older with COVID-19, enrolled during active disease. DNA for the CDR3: TGTGCCAGCAGCCTTGGGACCACACCAGCGGGTGGCTACACCTTC. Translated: CASSLGTTPAGGYTF.